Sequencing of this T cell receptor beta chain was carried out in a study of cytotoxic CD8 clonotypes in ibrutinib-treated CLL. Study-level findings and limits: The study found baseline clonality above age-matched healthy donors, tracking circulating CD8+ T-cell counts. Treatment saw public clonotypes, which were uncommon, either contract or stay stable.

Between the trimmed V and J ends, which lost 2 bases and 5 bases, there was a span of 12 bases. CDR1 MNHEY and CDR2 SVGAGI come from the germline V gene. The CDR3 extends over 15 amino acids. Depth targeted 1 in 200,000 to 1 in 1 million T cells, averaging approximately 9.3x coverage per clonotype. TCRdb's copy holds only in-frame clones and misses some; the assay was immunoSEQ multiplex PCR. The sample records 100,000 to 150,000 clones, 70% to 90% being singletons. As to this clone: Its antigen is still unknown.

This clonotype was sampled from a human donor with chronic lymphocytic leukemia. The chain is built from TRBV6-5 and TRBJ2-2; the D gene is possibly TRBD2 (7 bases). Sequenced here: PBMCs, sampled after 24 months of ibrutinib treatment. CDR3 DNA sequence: TGTGCCAGCAGTTACGAGGGGGGGCCAACCGGGGAGCTGTTTTTT. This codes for CASSYEGGPTGELFF.